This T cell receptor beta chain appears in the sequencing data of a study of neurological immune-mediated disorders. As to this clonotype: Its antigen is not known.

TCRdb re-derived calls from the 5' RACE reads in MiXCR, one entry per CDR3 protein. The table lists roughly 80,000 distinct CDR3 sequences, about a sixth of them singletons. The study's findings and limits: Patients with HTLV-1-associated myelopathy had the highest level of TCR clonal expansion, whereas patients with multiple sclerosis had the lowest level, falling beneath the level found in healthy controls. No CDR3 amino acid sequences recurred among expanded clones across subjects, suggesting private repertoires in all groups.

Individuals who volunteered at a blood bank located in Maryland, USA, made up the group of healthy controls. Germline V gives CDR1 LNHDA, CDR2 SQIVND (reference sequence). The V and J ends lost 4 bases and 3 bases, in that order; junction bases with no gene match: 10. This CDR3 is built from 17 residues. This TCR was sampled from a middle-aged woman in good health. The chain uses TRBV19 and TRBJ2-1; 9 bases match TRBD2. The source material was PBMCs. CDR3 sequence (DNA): TGTGCCAGTAGTAAAGGAACGGCGGGGGGGCGCTACAATGAGCAGTTCTTC. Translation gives CASSKGTAGGRYNEQFF.